This TCR beta chain was recorded in a study of blood T cell repertoires in COVID-19 (dated by TCRdb to about 2020). For the study in its entirety: The collaborator samples originated in the United States, Italy and Spain and spanned the acute and convalescent phases of COVID-19. Samples were obtained from the ongoing ImmuneRACE study (first 160 participants) and from 1,254 subjects provided by 6 global collaborators. The material from the prospective study consisted of cDNA or gDNA derived from T cells, B-cell-depleted T cells, or PBMCs. The repertoires were released in a freely available public database meant as a resource for research on the immune response to SARS-CoV-2. Where available, HLA class I and class II types were taken from metadata supplied by the sample provider and were not determined by assay-based typing. A de-identified subject ID, COVID-19 status, age in years and sex were almost always included in the sample metadata. Subjects who had been exposed to COVID-19, were actively infected with it, or had recovered from it provided the deeply sampled blood TCRbeta repertoires that made up the dataset. Paper-wide results and their limitations: The quantity of clinical and demographic metadata differed by source and by participant and was supplied without curation.

Whole blood was collected in K2EDTA tubes by collaborating institutions according to the institutions' own protocols. For TCRbeta analysis, collaborators shipped samples as frozen whole blood, isolated PBMCs, or DNA extracted from either of those sample types. To note about this clone: The antigen it recognizes is unknown. No base qualities exist here, and no much larger clone lies one base off it.

TCRbeta CDR3 regions were amplified from genomic DNA using the immunoSEQ Assay, a bias-controlled multiplex PCR. Per the authors' processing: Nucleated cell counts per sample were estimated from amplification of reference gene primers within the assay. To quantify the absolute abundance of each unique TCRbeta CDR3 rearrangement, sequence reads were collapsed and filtered. Productive Simpson clonality was computed per sample as the square root of Simpson's diversity index over productive rearrangements. TCRdb carries this immuneACCESS record with in-frame sequences only. Its versions omit some clonotypes, under half of them owing to an unresolved V gene in the studies checked, with the rest unexplained. D and trimming were read from the DNA, whereas the V and J calls and clone size are those reported in that table. The sample table shows some 340,000 clones, and 85% are seen once. The top ten clones comprise roughly 3.9% of the sample.

The trim is 9 bases for V and 2 bases for J, with a gap of 10 bases between the germline ends. The CDR3 goes from the cysteine to the phenylalanine over 12 residues. Here the CDR3 DNA is all that survives: 36 bases in frame from base 1. CDR1 SNHLY and CDR2 FYNNEI are derived from the germline V gene. The clonotype comes from a woman between 18 and 29 years old with acute or convalescent COVID-19. The sequenced material came from peripheral blood. The chain links TRBV2 with TRBJ1-2, with the D gene too uncertain to name. In nucleotides, the sequence is TGTGCCAGTGGGAGAACCAACTATGGCTACACCTTC. Translated, this is CASGRTNYGYTF.